These 8 T cell receptor beta chains came from one sample sequenced in a study of T cell responses to AZD1222 COVID-19 vaccine. The method was immunoSEQ multiplex PCR; TCRdb's version includes in-frame clones alone and lacks a portion of them. The table has approximately 67,000 clones, nearly 90% seen once. Here the sequenced sample was peripheral blood, taken 28 days after the second AZD1222 dose. The receptors come from an adult who received the AZD1222 COVID-19 vaccine.

The chain carries TRBV6-5 and TRBJ2-3; D is uncertain. The V gene lost 2 bases and the J gene lost 0 bases, with 12 bases spanning the gap. Germline CDR1 and CDR2: MNHEY and SVGAGI. The CDR3 has 16 residues. The DNA for the CDR3 is TGTGCCAGCAGTTACGTTAGAGTTCAAAGCACAGATACGCAGTATTTT. This encodes CASSYVRVQSTDTQYF.

The V and J genes are TRBV5-6 and TRBJ2-1; D is ambiguous. V was trimmed by 0 bases and J by 9 bases, leaving 10 bases between them. Germline-derived CDR1 and CDR2 are SGHDT and YYEEEE. The CDR3 extends over 13 amino acids. The CDR3, as DNA: TGTGCCAGCAGCTTGGAAGGGAAGGGTGAGCAGTTCTTC. Protein: CASSLEGKGEQFF.

This chain uses TRBV6-2 or TRBV6-3 with TRBJ1-5, with D uncertain. The CDR3 has 14 amino acids. The germline CDR1 and CDR2 sequences are MNHEY and SVGEGT. Between the trimmed V and J ends, which lost 2 bases and 2 bases, there was a span of 7 bases. CDR3 protein: CASSYPGGNQPQHF. CDR3 in DNA: TGTGCCAGCAGTTACCCTGGAGGCAATCAGCCCCAGCATTTT.

V and J are TRBV29-1 and TRBJ1-2, with TRBD1 as a possible D gene (6 bases). With 3 bases removed from V and 6 bases from J, the gap between germline ends came to 17 bases. The CDR3 runs 14 residues. Germline V gene data show CDR1 as SQVTM and CDR2 as ANQGSEA. CDR3 in amino acids: CSVDPGGGGNGYTF. CDR3 DNA: TGCAGCGTTGACCCCGGGGGGGGCGGAAATGGCTACACCTTC.

The chain recombines TRBV5-1 with TRBJ2-2, with D possibly TRBD2 on 6 matching bases. Trimming stripped 4 bases from V and 8 bases from J, with 9 bases between. The CDR3 totals 12 residues. Germline CDR1 reads SGHRS; CDR2 reads YFSETQ. CDR3 DNA sequence: TGCGCCAGCAGCCCGGAGGGGGGGGAGCTGTTTTTT. Amino acids: CASSPEGGELFF.

This chain uses TRBV5-1 with TRBJ1-1; tentatively, D is TRBD1 (6 bases). Germline V CDR1 and CDR2: SGHRS, YFSETQ. The length of the CDR3 is 14 residues. The germline V and J ends were trimmed by 7 bases and 4 bases, with 17 bases remaining between them. CDR3 loop: CASGPQVDSTEAFF. CDR3 coding DNA: TGCGCCAGCGGTCCCCAGGTGGACAGCACTGAAGCTTTCTTT.

V is TRBV21-1 and J is TRBJ1-2; TRBD1, the table's D call, was not compared with the DNA. TRBV21-1 is tagged as a pseudogene. The CDR3 has 14 residues. The CDR3 is CASSKNRGFYGYTF. The DNA for the CDR3 is TGTGCCAGCAGCAAAAACAGGGGATTCTATGGCTACACCTTC.

V and J are TRBV2 and TRBJ2-5; maybe TRBD1 (6 bases). There are 13 residues in the CDR3. Germline CDR1 and CDR2: SNHLY and FYNNEI. The V end lost 3 bases, the J end lost 3 bases, and 8 bases lay between the germline ends. CDR3 in DNA: TGTGCCAGCAGTGAGACAGGAGAAGAGACCCAGTACTTC. As protein: CASSETGEETQYF.